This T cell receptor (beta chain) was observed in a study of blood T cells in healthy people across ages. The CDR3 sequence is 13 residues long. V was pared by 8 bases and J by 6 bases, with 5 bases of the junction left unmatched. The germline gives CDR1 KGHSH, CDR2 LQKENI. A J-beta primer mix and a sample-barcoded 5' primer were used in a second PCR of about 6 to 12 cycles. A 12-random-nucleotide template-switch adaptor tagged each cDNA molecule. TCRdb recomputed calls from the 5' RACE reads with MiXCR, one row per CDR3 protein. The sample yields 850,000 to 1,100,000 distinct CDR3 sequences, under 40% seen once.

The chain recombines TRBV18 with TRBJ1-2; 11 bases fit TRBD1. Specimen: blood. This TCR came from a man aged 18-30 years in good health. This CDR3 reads CASHGQGAHGYTF. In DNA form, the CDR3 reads TGTGCCAGCCACGGACAGGGGGCGCATGGCTACACCTTC.